The 32 T cell receptor beta chains in this list originate from one sample, sequenced in a study of spatial heterogeneity in lung cancer. TCRdb fed the 5' RACE reads into MiXCR, producing one record per CDR3 protein. The data contain about 9,500 distinct CDR3 sequences, roughly an eighth of them seen just once; the ten biggest clones take up roughly 13%. These receptors have no known antigen. Study-wide findings and caveats: Counts of expanded alpha and beta TCRs within tumors tracked the tumor nonsynonymous mutation count.

Specified time point: sample taken at primary tumor resection. The specimen was lung tumor tissue, collected at surgery. These receptor sequences come from a male donor with early-stage non-small cell lung cancer.

Turning to this clonotype: This beta chain was picked up by a library intended for alpha chains and is off target, so its count carries little meaning. The genes are TRBV30 and TRBJ1-1; D is unresolved. Germline lookup yields CDR1 GTSNPN and CDR2 SVGIG (reference sequence). This CDR3 has 10 amino acids. The CDR3 DNA is TGTTCCGGGGTAGGGACTGAAGCTTTCTTT. Residues: CSGVGTEAFF.

Ten or more counts support this clonotype. This beta chain was picked up by a library intended for alpha chains and is off target, so its count carries little meaning. The chain carries TRBV7-8 and TRBJ2-7; 10 bases agree with TRBD2. CDR1 is SGHVS, CDR2 FQNEAQ, per germline. The length of the CDR3 is 15 residues. The V segment lost 4 bases and the J segment 2 bases; nucleotides outside the gene matches: 5. CDR3 in DNA: TGTGCCAGCAGCTCCTTTACTAGCGGGGCCTACGAGCAGTACTTC. Translating gives CASSSFTSGAYEQYF.

This clonotype was detected ten times or more. Being off target in a library aimed at alpha chains, this beta chain has a size of little meaning. V usage is TRBV7-9 and J usage is TRBJ2-6, with a tentative D call TRBD2 (5 bases). V was cut by 6 bases and J by 4 bases, with 7 bases left in between. Germline CDR1 is SEHNR and CDR2 is FQNEAQ (reference sequence). The CDR3 runs 13 residues. The CDR3 nucleotides read TGTGCCAGCAGGGGGAGAGGGGCCAACGTCCTGACTTTC. Its translation: CASRGRGANVLTF. The full variable domain, in which reference TRBV7-9 and TRBJ2-6 provide the parts outside the CDR3, is DTGVSQNPRHKITKRGQNVTFRCDPISEHNRLYWYRQTLGQGPEFLTYFQNEAQLEKSRLLSDRFSAERPKGSFSTLEIQRTEQGDSAMYLCASRGRGANVLTFGAGSRLTVL.

This clonotype was seen many times. Since it is a stray read in a library aimed at alpha chains, this beta chain has a size that is not meaningful. The gene calls are TRBV5-1 and TRBJ2-5; TRBD1 matches at 7 bases. The CDR3 is made up of 13 amino acids. Germline CDR1 is SGHRS and CDR2 is YFSETQ. V was pared by 5 bases and J by 1 base, with 2 bases of the junction left unmatched. CDR3 DNA: TGCGCCAGCAGACGGGACAGCCAAGAGACCCAGTACTTC. Its protein product is CASRRDSQETQYF.

Worth noting for this clonotype: This beta chain slipped into a library made for alpha chains as a stray read, so its size is not meaningful. V and J are TRBV11-2 and TRBJ2-1; a possible D gene is TRBD2 (6 bases). Germline CDR1 and CDR2: SGHAT and FQNNGV. V dropped 1 base and J dropped 6 bases, with 7 bases sitting between them. The CDR3 is made up of 13 amino acids. CDR3 sequence: CASSLVGGNEQFF. The CDR3 DNA reads TGTGCCAGCAGCTTAGTGGGGGGCAATGAGCAGTTCTTC.

About this clonotype: This beta chain lies outside the target of a library built for alpha chains; its clone size means little. V usage is TRBV5-1 and J usage is TRBJ2-3; 9 bases agree with TRBD1. CDR1 is SGHRS and CDR2 is YFSETQ in the germline V gene. The CDR3 sequence is 16 residues long. Trimming at V came to 0 bases and at J to 8 bases, leaving 10 bases not matched to a gene. CDR3 region: CASSLEKGQGSPTQYF. The CDR3 DNA sequence: TGCGCCAGCAGCTTGGAAAAGGGACAGGGATCGCCTACGCAGTATTTT.

This clonotype was seen at least ten times. As an off-target read in a library built for alpha chains, this beta chain has a frequency of little significance. The chain couples TRBV5-1 to TRBJ2-7; 7 bases match TRBD2. This CDR3 contains 14 residues. The germline V gene encodes CDR1 SGHRS and CDR2 YFSETQ. V gave up 1 base and J gave up 2 bases; unmatched junction bases: 3. The CDR3 DNA reads TGCGCCAGCAGCTTGCGGGGGGAAGCCTACGAGCAGTACTTC. Its translation: CASSLRGEAYEQYF.

Points on this clonotype: This beta chain is an unintended read in a library built for alpha chains; its size means little. The chain joins TRBV6-6 to TRBJ2-3; 7 bases are a match to TRBD2. From germline, CDR1 is MNHNY and CDR2 SVGAGI (reference sequence). V gave up 2 bases and J gave up 5 bases; unmatched junction bases: 4. The CDR3 runs to 14 residues. This chain's CDR3 is CASSYSGKLDTQYF. The CDR3 DNA is TGTGCCAGCAGTTACAGCGGGAAACTAGATACGCAGTATTTT.

This clonotype was found many times. Because this beta chain is a stray read in a library intended to capture alpha chains, its abundance should not be given much weight. The V call is TRBV29-1, the J call TRBJ2-1; 9 nucleotides align to TRBD1. The CDR3 totals 13 residues. CDR1 and CDR2 (germline): SQVTM, ANQGSEA. The trim removed 7 bases at V and 9 bases at J, leaving 10 bases unmatched. CDR3 in amino acids: CSGGTGTGGEQFF. For the CDR3, the DNA is TGCAGCGGTGGGACAGGGACAGGTGGTGAGCAGTTCTTC.

On this clonotype: A library prepared for alpha chains yielded this beta chain as an off-target read; its size is of little meaning. The V call is TRBV6-6, the J call TRBJ2-5, with TRBD2 matching 7 bases. There are 13 residues in the CDR3. Germline trimming cut 2 bases from V and 5 bases from J; bases unmatched to any gene: 2. Germline CDR1 and CDR2: MNHNY and SVGAGI (reference sequence). CDR3 DNA: TGTGCCAGCAGTTACAGGGAGGGGGAGACCCAGTACTTC. Amino acid sequence: CASSYREGETQYF.

This clonotype is medium-sized within its sample. This beta chain is an unintended read in a library built for alpha chains; its size means little. The chain links TRBV29-1 to TRBJ1-1, with D perhaps TRBD1 (5 bases). The CDR3 spans 13 residues. V gave up 4 bases and J gave up 0 bases, with 9 bases separating them. Germline lookup yields CDR1 SQVTM and CDR2 ANQGSEA. In DNA form, the CDR3 reads TGCAGCGTTGTCGGGGCCGTGAACACTGAAGCTTTCTTT. As protein: CSVVGAVNTEAFF.

Many counts were recorded for this clonotype. This beta chain appears as a stray read in a library generated for alpha chains; its size is not informative. The rearrangement links TRBV27 to TRBJ2-1, with 9 positions matching TRBD2. CDR3 length: 16 amino acids. Germline trimming cut 2 bases from V and 3 bases from J; bases unmatched to any gene: 5. Looked up from germline, CDR1 is MNHEY and CDR2 is SMNVEV (reference sequence). The DNA of the CDR3 is TGTGCCAGCAGTTTAAGCCCTAGCGGGGACTACAATGAGCAGTTCTTC. This codes for CASSLSPSGDYNEQFF.

About this clonotype: This beta chain is a stray read from a library made for alpha chains; its abundance is not meaningful. The gene calls are TRBV11-2 and TRBJ1-6, with 8 positions matching TRBD1. Trimming took 8 bases from V and 8 from J; bases not matched to a gene: 8. This CDR3 comprises 14 residues. The germline V gene has CDR1 SGHAT and CDR2 FQNNGV. The CDR3 protein is CASGGTGRYSPLHF. For the CDR3, the DNA is TGTGCCAGCGGAGGGACAGGTCGATATTCACCCCTCCACTTT. Using reference TRBV11-2 and TRBJ1-6 for the parts outside the CDR3, the full variable domain is EAGVAQSPRYKIIEKRQSVAFWCNPISGHATLYWYQQILGQGPKLLIQFQNNGVVDDSQLPKDRFSAERLKGVDSTLKIQPAKLEDSAVYLCASGGTGRYSPLHFGNGTRLTVT.

In its sample, this clonotype is medium-sized (0.01 to 0.1%). Since the library was made to target alpha chains, this beta chain is a stray read and its abundance is not meaningful. The genes are TRBV5-1 and TRBJ2-1, with a tentative D call TRBD2 (5 bases). The CDR3 consists of 15 residues. The germline CDR1 and CDR2 sequences are SGHRS and YFSETQ. The V gene lost 4 bases and the J gene lost 1 base, with 12 bases spanning the gap. CDR3: CASSVSGSSYNEQFF. CDR3 DNA sequence: TGCGCCAGCAGCGTGAGCGGAAGTTCCTACAATGAGCAGTTCTTC.

This clonotype has a count of ten or more. This beta chain was picked up by a library intended for alpha chains and is off target, so its count carries little meaning. This rearrangement joins TRBV5-4 to TRBJ2-5, with 8 bases identical to TRBD2. The germline CDR1 and CDR2 sequences are SGHNT and YYREEE (reference sequence). The CDR3 is 15 residues long. V lost 2 bases and J lost 0; bases outside the gene matches: 3. The CDR3 reads CASSFGGGYQETQYF. In DNA form, the CDR3 reads TGTGCCAGCAGCTTCGGCGGGGGGTACCAAGAGACCCAGTACTTC.

This clonotype occurred many times. The library was built for alpha chains, so this beta chain is an off-target read and its size means little. The rearrangement uses TRBV28 and TRBJ2-7; D is possibly TRBD2 (6 bases). Looked up from germline, CDR1 is MDHEN and CDR2 is SYDVKM. Trimming stripped 3 bases from V and 6 bases from J, with 12 bases between. The CDR3 extends over 13 amino acids. The CDR3 sequence is CASSLSGSTEQYF. Written as DNA, the CDR3 is TGTGCCAGCAGTTTGTCCGGGAGCACCGAGCAGTACTTC. Based on the CDR3 plus reference TRBV28 and TRBJ2-7, the full variable domain is DVKVTQSSRYLVKRTGEKVFLECVQDMDHENMFWYRQDPGLGLRLIYFSYDVKMKEKGDIPEGYSVSREKKERFSLILESASTNQTSMYLCASSLSGSTEQYFGPGTRLTVT.

This clonotype was recorded many times. The library was built for alpha chains, so this beta chain is an off-target read and its size means little. This rearrangement joins TRBV9 to TRBJ2-3, with 11 bases that match TRBD2. The CDR3 has 16 amino acids. The germline gives CDR1 SGDLS, CDR2 YYNGEE. V shed 3 bases and J 2 bases; nucleotides not matched to a gene: 5. CDR3 bases: TGTGCCAGCAGCGGTATAGCGGGAGGGCCCACAGATACGCAGTATTTT. Translated: CASSGIAGGPTDTQYF. Full variable domain (rest looked up from reference TRBV9 and TRBJ2-3): DSGVTQTPKHLITATGQRVTLRCSPRSGDLSVYWYQQSLDQGLQFLIQYYNGEERAKGNILERFSAQQFPDLHSELNLSSLELGDSALYFCASSGIAGGPTDTQYFGPGTRLTVL.

There are many counts of this clonotype. This beta chain lies outside the target of a library built for alpha chains; its clone size means little. This chain connects TRBV28 to TRBJ1-4; D not resolved. V was shortened by 5 bases and J by 6 bases, with 22 bases between the two germline ends. From germline, CDR1 is MDHEN and CDR2 SYDVKM. There are 17 residues in the CDR3. CDR3 residues: CASSGDSLAGVYEKLFF. CDR3 nucleotides: TGTGCCAGCAGTGGGGATAGTCTGGCCGGGGTTTATGAAAAACTGTTTTTT.

This clonotype was counted ten times or more. This beta chain is an unintended read in a library built for alpha chains; its size means little. The chain carries TRBV5-1 and TRBJ2-1; 11 bases fit TRBD2. Germline V gene sequence: CDR1 SGHRS, CDR2 YFSETQ. The CDR3 has 15 residues. Trimming removed 2 bases from V and 6 bases from J; junction bases left unmatched: 4. CDR3 nucleotide sequence: TGCGCCAGCAGCTTAGGTAGCGGGAGGGCCAATGAGCAGTTCTTC. This encodes CASSLGSGRANEQFF.

This clonotype was seen many times. The library was designed around alpha chains, so this beta chain is a stray read whose abundance carries little weight. The gene calls are TRBV20-1 and TRBJ1-2; 9 bases map to TRBD1. The germline gives CDR1 DFQATT, CDR2 SNEGSKA (reference sequence). The CDR3 runs 16 residues. V shed 5 bases, J shed 7 bases, and the junction held 17 bases outside the gene matches. CDR3 nucleotide sequence: TGCAGTGCTCTGACATCCCCGGGACAGGGTCTTTCTGGCTACACCTTC. This translates into CSALTSPGQGLSGYTF.

This clonotype was detected many times. This beta chain is a stray read from a library made for alpha chains; its abundance is not meaningful. This chain uses TRBV4-1 with TRBJ2-1; TRBD1 matches 10 bases. CDR1 MGHRA and CDR2 YSYEKL come from the germline V gene. The CDR3 length is 14 residues. V shed 0 bases and J 14 bases; nucleotides not matched to a gene: 7. CDR3 coding DNA: TGCGCCAGCAGCCAAGAGTCCCGCGGGACAGGGGAGTTCTTC. It translates to CASSQESRGTGEFF.

In regard to this clonotype: Because this beta chain is a stray read in a library intended to capture alpha chains, its abundance should not be given much weight. The gene calls are TRBV24-1 and TRBJ2-7, with D tentatively TRBD1 or TRBD2 (5 bases each). The CDR3 is 16 residues long. V lost 9 bases and J lost 2, with 22 bases in between. Germline CDR1 KGHDR, CDR2 SFDVKD. The CDR3 sequence is CATLIRILRGPYEQYF. Here the CDR3 DNA reads TGTGCCACCTTGATAAGGATTCTCCGGGGCCCCTACGAGCAGTACTTC.

The table lists this clonotype with many counts. Since it is a stray read in a library aimed at alpha chains, this beta chain has a size that is not meaningful. The chain recombines TRBV12-3 or TRBV12-4 with TRBJ1-5; unclear D gene. The CDR3 consists of 13 residues. The V end was cut by 3 bases, the J end by 7 bases, with 10 bases between. CDR3 amino acids: CASSLGSGQPQHF. CDR3 DNA: TGTGCCAGCAGTTTGGGATCCGGGCAGCCCCAGCATTTT.

In this sample, this clonotype turned up a few times. A library prepared for alpha chains yielded this beta chain as an off-target read; its size is of little meaning. J is TRBJ1-6 and V is TRBV19; 7 bases align to TRBD1. V lost 6 bases to trimming and J lost 6 bases; unmatched junction nucleotides: 11. The CDR3 contains 16 residues. The germline gives CDR1 LNHDA, CDR2 SQIVND (reference sequence). The CDR3 sequence: CASRKPGQTFNSPLHF. The CDR3 DNA reads as TGTGCCAGTAGAAAACCGGGACAGACTTTTAATTCACCCCTCCACTTT.

Ten or more counts support this clonotype. The library was prepared for alpha chains; this beta chain is a stray read, so its frequency means little. The chain links TRBV6-1 to TRBJ1-1, with TRBD1 matching 8 bases. Germline CDR1 is MNHNS and CDR2 is SASEGT. J lost 6 bases, V lost 6 bases, and 6 bases had no gene match. The CDR3 totals 13 residues. This chain's CDR3 is CASRTGVSSEAFF. The DNA for the CDR3 is TGTGCCAGCAGGACAGGGGTGAGCTCTGAAGCTTTCTTT.

This clonotype has at least ten counts. Little can be read into the size of this beta chain, an off-target read in a library designed for alpha chains. The chain links TRBV2 to TRBJ1-2; possibly TRBD1 for D (6 bases). This CDR3 contains 15 residues. Germline V CDR1 and CDR2: SNHLY, FYNNEI. V lost 6 bases to trimming and J lost 6 bases, with 20 bases between them. CDR3 sequence: CASRSLGGRRDGYTF. The CDR3 DNA reads TGTGCCAGCAGGAGCCTCGGGGGGCGCAGGGATGGCTACACCTTC.

This clonotype was seen ten or more times. This beta chain represents an off-target read in a library built for alpha chains; its size is of limited meaning. V usage is TRBV7-2 and J usage is TRBJ2-6; D is undetermined. CDR1 SGHTA and CDR2 FQGNSA come from the germline V gene. CDR3 size: 14 residues. With 5 bases removed from V and 3 bases from J, the gap between germline ends came to 8 bases. The CDR3 nucleotides read TGTGCCAGCAGCAGATCGTATGGGGCCAACGTCCTGACTTTC. It encodes CASSRSYGANVLTF.

This clonotype is classed as medium-sized (0.01 to 0.1%). In a library made to pick up alpha chains, this beta chain is a stray read with a size that means little. V is TRBV4-1 and J is TRBJ2-6; a possible D gene is TRBD1 (6 bases). Looked up from germline, CDR1 is MGHRA and CDR2 is YSYEKL. The CDR3 contains 17 residues. Trimming shortened V by 4 bases and J by 4 bases, and 17 bases separated the two germline ends. CDR3: CASSPSIQGSGANVLTF. Written as DNA, the CDR3 is TGCGCCAGCAGCCCATCGATCCAGGGGAGCGGGGCCAACGTCCTGACTTTC.

At least ten counts were recorded for this clonotype. Little can be read into the size of this beta chain, an off-target read in a library designed for alpha chains. The rearrangement joins TRBV5-1 to TRBJ2-7, with TRBD2 as a possible D gene (6 bases). Germline V gives CDR1 SGHRS, CDR2 YFSETQ. Trimming stripped 0 bases from V and 2 bases from J, with 9 bases between. The CDR3 sequence is 14 residues long. In DNA form, the CDR3 reads TGCGCCAGCAGCTTGGTTGGGGAGGCCTACGAGCAGTACTTC. The encoded protein is CASSLVGEAYEQYF.

This clonotype was seen at least ten times. The library was built for alpha chains, so this beta chain is an off-target read and its size means little. The rearrangement uses TRBV15 and TRBJ1-5, with TRBD1 as a possible D gene (5 bases). This CDR3 has 15 amino acids. The V and J ends lost 0 bases and 7 bases respectively, with 13 bases between them. Germline CDR1 reads LNHNV; CDR2 reads YYDKDF (reference sequence). The CDR3 region is CATSRDTGIRQPQHF. CDR3 DNA: TGTGCCACCAGCAGAGACACAGGAATTAGACAGCCCCAGCATTTT.

This clonotype was observed many times. This beta chain turned up in a library designed for alpha chains; as an off-target read, its abundance says little. The chain uses TRBV6-5 and TRBJ2-7, with unresolved D. The CDR3 runs to 14 residues. Germline loops: CDR1 MNHEY, CDR2 SVGAGI. Deletions cut 0 bases from V and 7 bases from J, with 13 bases between. CDR3 sequence: CASSYSISVTEQYF. The CDR3 DNA sequence: TGTGCCAGCAGTTACTCGATATCGGTTACGGAGCAGTACTTC.

This clonotype was detected many times. Because this beta chain is a stray read in a library intended to capture alpha chains, its abundance should not be given much weight. The chain employs TRBV5-6 and TRBJ1-4; D gene unclear. The CDR3 is made up of 14 amino acids. V lost 2 bases and J lost 7, with 12 bases in between. The V gene's germline CDR1 is SGHDT and CDR2 YYEEEE. CDR3 residues: CASSFGLQSEKLFF. The CDR3 DNA sequence: TGTGCCAGCAGCTTTGGATTACAAAGTGAAAAACTGTTTTTT. The full variable domain, its missing parts supplied by reference TRBV5-6 and TRBJ1-4, is DAGVTQSPTHLIKTRGQQVTLRCSPKSGHDTVSWYQQALGQGPQFIFQYYEEEERQRGNFPDRFSGHQFPNYSSELNVNALLLGDSALYLCASSFGLQSEKLFFGSGTQLSVL.